The present entry profiles one TCR beta chain with its context. Its antigen is unknown. Donors had nominal health at sampling but likely had unrecorded immune exposures. This record comes from a study of cytomegalovirus exposure and HLA in healthy donors. On the study more broadly: Among the 300 to 450 genotyped donors, over 70% were placed in the Caucasian-associated ancestry cluster. General study results and limits: Reportedly, TCR beta sequences accurately predicted HLA-A and HLA-B alleles in most subjects. In a later analysis, specific HLA alleles were associated with 15,000 to 20,000 TCR beta sequences at a 0.05 false discovery rate.

PCR primers comprised 60 Vbeta and 13 Jbeta primers. Assay used: immunoSEQ multiplex PCR; TCRdb lists only in-frame clones, some missing. The data hold some 91,000 clones, with 65% to 85% observed a single time. Looked up from germline, CDR1 is GTSNPN and CDR2 is SVGIG (reference sequence). The CDR3 covers 15 residues. Losses at the gene ends were 0 bases for V and 4 bases for J; bases not matched to a gene: 4. This chain uses TRBV30 with TRBJ2-1; TRBD1 matches at 9 bases. The sequence derives from a man aged 35-49 years in good health and CMV-seronegative. The sequenced sample was PBMCs. The CDR3 DNA reads TGTGCCTGGAGTGTAGGGGGGACAGGGTACAATGAGCAGTTCTTC. It encodes CAWSVGGTGYNEQFF. Filled out from reference TRBV30 and TRBJ2-1, the complete variable domain reads SQTIHQWPATLVQPVGSPLSLECTVEGTSNPNLYWYRQAAGRGLQLLFYSVGIGQISSEVPQNLSASRPQDRQFILSSKKLLLSDSGFYLCAWSVGGTGYNEQFFGPGTRLTVL.